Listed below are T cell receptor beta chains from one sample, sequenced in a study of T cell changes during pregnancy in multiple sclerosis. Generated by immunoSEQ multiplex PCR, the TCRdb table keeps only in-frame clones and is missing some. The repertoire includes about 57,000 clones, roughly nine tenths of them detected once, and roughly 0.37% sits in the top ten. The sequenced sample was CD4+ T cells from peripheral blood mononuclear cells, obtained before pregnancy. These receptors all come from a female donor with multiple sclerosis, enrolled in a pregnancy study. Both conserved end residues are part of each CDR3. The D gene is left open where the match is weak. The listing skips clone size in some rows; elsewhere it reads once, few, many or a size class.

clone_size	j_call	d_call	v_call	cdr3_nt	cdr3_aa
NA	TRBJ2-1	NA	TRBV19	TGTGCCAGCAGAAAACGGACGGGAGTCTCCTACAATGAGCAGTTCTTC	CASRKRTGVSYNEQFF
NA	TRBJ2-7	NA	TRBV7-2	TGTGCCAGCAGCTTAGGACGGGTGAACGAGCAGTACTTC	CASSLGRVNEQYF
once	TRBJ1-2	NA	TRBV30	TGTGCCTGGAGTGTATCTCTGGGCGCCCAATTCTATGGCTACACCTTC	CAWSVSLGAQFYGYTF
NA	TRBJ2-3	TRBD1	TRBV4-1	TGCGCCAGCAGCCGGGGACAGGGGAGTACGACAGATACGCAGTATTTT	CASSRGQGSTTDTQYF
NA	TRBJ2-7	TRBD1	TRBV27	TGTGCCAGCAGAAGCTACAGGGGTTTTAGCTACGAGCAGTACTTC	CASRSYRGFSYEQYF
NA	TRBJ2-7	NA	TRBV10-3	TGTGCCATCAGCGGACAGGGAGGGAATCGCGAGCAGTACTTC	CAISGQGGNREQYF
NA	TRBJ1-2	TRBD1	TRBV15	TGTGCCACCAGCAGTCCCAGTTTACAGGGGGCGCGGAACTATGGCTACACCTTC	CATSSPSLQGARNYGYTF
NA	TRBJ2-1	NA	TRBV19	TGTGCCAGTAGTATTTCGGTAGCCAATGAGCAGTTCTTC	CASSISVANEQFF
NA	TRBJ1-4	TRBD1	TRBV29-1	TGCAGCGCCCGGACAGGGAAGGATGAAAAACTGTTTTTT	CSARTGKDEKLFF
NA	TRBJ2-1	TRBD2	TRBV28	TGTGCCAGTCGGACAGCGGGGGCTCGGCATGAGCAGTTCTTC	CASRTAGARHEQFF
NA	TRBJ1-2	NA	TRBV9	TGTGCCAGCAGCGATCAGACCTTC	CASSDQTF
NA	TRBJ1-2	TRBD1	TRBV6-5	TGTGCCAGCAGCCATTCAAAGGGGGCTGACTATGGCTACACCTTC	CASSHSKGADYGYTF
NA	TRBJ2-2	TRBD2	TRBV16	TGTGCCAGCAGCCGCTGGGCAGCGGGAGTTGTCACCGGGGAGCTGTTTTTT	CASSRWAAGVVTGELFF
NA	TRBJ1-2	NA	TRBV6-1	TGTGCCAGCAGTGAAAAAGTCGGGTTTAGCTATGGCTACACCTTC	CASSEKVGFSYGYTF
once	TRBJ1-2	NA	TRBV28	TGTGCCAGCAGTTCAAGTGGACGTCCGCTCAGGGATGGCTACACCTTC	CASSSSGRPLRDGYTF
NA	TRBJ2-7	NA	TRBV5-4	TGTGCCAGCAGCTTGGAATCATCCGGGAGAGGCTACGAGCAGTACTTC	CASSLESSGRGYEQYF
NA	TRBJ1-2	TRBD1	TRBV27	TGTGCCAGCGGCCCGACAGGGAACTATGGCTACACCTTC	CASGPTGNYGYTF
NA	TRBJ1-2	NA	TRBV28	TGTGCCAGCAGTTATGGAGGGTCGTATGGCTACACCTTC	CASSYGGSYGYTF
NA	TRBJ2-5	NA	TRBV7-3	TGTGCCAGCAGCTTTCTGGCAGGGGCCGAGCAGACCCAGTACTTC	CASSFLAGAEQTQYF
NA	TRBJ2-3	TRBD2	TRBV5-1	TGCGCCAGCAGCTTGAGCGGGGAAGCGCAGTATTTT	CASSLSGEAQYF
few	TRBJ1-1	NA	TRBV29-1	TGCAGCGCCGGTCACACTGAAGCTTTCTTT	CSAGHTEAFF
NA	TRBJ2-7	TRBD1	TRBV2	TGTGCCAGCGGAACCGGGACAGGTATCTACGAGCAGTACTTC	CASGTGTGIYEQYF
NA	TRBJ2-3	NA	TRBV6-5	TGTGCCAGCAGCCTAGACTCAGCGAGCACAGATACGCAGTATTTT	CASSLDSASTDTQYF
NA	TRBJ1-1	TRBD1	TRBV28	TGTGCCAGCAGGCTAGGACAGGGATCAGCTTTCTTT	CASRLGQGSAFF
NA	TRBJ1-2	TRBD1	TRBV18	TGTGCCAGCTCACCCCGGGTACCGGGACAGGGGACGATCGATGGCTACACCTTC	CASSPRVPGQGTIDGYTF
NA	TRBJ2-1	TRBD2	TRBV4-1	TGCGCCAGCAGCCAAGATGGGGGAGGGACTAGGATCCAACCCCCCTTCTTC	CASSQDGGGTRIQPPFF
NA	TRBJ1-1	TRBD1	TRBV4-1	TGCGCCAGCAGCCTCGGGACAGAGATGAACACTGAAGCTTTCTTT	CASSLGTEMNTEAFF
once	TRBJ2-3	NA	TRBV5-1	TGCGCCAGCAGCACACAGGGTCACACAGATACGCAGTATTTT	CASSTQGHTDTQYF
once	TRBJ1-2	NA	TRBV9	TGTGCCAGCAGCGTAGCAGGACCAGGGATTGGCTACACCTTC	CASSVAGPGIGYTF
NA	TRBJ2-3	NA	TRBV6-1	TGTGCCAGCAGTGATCCGGATACGCAGTATTTT	CASSDPDTQYF
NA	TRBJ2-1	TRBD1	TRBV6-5	TGTGCCAGCAGTCGACAGGGGGCTCGAAATGAGCAGTTCTTC	CASSRQGARNEQFF
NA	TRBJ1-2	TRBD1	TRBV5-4	TGTGCCAGCAGCCGGACAGGGGGGGGACGGGGCTACACCTTC	CASSRTGGGRGYTF
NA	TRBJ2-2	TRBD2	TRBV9	TGTGCCAGCAGCGTAAATAGGAGAGTAGCGGGGCCGCCCGGGGAGCTGTTTTTT	CASSVNRRVAGPPGELFF
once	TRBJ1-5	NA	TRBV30	TGTGCCTGGAGTATGGGGGGGGTAGGCCAGCCCCAGCATTTT	CAWSMGGVGQPQHF
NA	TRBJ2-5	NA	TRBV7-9	TGTGCCAGCAGCTTAGGCGGGGAAGAGACCCAGTACTTC	CASSLGGEETQYF
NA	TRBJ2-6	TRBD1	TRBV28	TGTGCCAGCAGTTTCCTCATATTCCGGGACAGGGGGAAGACTGCAGGGGCCAACGTCCTGACTTTC	CASSFLIFRDRGKTAGANVLTF
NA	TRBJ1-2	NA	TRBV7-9	TGTGCCAGCAGCTTAGTTCAGGGGTCTGGCTACACCTTC	CASSLVQGSGYTF
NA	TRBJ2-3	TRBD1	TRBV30	TGTGCCTGGCGGTACAGGGGCGCCAAAGGCGCAGATACGCAGTATTTT	CAWRYRGAKGADTQYF
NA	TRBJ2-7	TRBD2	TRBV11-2	TGTGCCAGCAGGCCAGGGGGGGCGGGAGGGCACGAGCAGTACTTC	CASRPGGAGGHEQYF
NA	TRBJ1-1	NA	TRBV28	TGTGCCAGCAGTTTACCGGGGGTCACTGAAGCTTTCTTT	CASSLPGVTEAFF
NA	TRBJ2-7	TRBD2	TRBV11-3	TGTGCCAGCAGTTTGACCATGGGGGGGACTAGAACCAATTCCTACGAGCAGTACTTC	CASSLTMGGTRTNSYEQYF
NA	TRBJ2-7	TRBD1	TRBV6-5	TGTGCCAGCAGTTACGGGGGACAGACCCTCTCCTACGAGCAGTACTTC	CASSYGGQTLSYEQYF
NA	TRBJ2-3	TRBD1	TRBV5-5	TGTGCCAGCAGCTTGGTTGCGGCAGGGGGCGCAGATACGCAGTATTTT	CASSLVAAGGADTQYF
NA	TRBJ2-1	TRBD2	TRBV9	TGTGCCAGCAGCGTAGCGTCTAGCGGGAGTCTATACAATGAGCAGTTCTTC	CASSVASSGSLYNEQFF
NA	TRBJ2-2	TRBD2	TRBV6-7	TGTGCCAGCAGTTTCCCTCAGGCGGGAGGGATACCCAGGGGCACCGGGGAGCTGTTTTTT	CASSFPQAGGIPRGTGELFF
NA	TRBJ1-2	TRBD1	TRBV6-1	TGTGCCAGCAGTGAATTACAGGGGGATTCTTACTATGGCTACACCTTC	CASSELQGDSYYGYTF
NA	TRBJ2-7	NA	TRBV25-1	TGTGCCAGCAGTGAATCCGGGATAGTAATGCACGAGCAGTACTTC	CASSESGIVMHEQYF
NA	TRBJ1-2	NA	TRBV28	TGTGCCAGCAGTTCACAGGTCCCTGGCTACACCTTC	CASSSQVPGYTF
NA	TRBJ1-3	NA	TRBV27	TGTGCCAGCAGTTTAACAGGCGGAAACACCATATATTTT	CASSLTGGNTIYF
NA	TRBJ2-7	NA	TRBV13	TGTGCCAGCAGCTTACGGGTTTCCGACGAGCAGTACTTC	CASSLRVSDEQYF
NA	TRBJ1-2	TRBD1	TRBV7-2	TGTGCCAGCTCGCGACAGGGAAGTTCTAATGGCTACACCTTC	CASSRQGSSNGYTF
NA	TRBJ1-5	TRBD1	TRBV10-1	TGCGCCAGCTCCCAGGGGACAGGCCAGCCCCAGCATTTT	CASSQGTGQPQHF
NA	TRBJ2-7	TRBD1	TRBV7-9	TGTGCCAGCAGCTTAGATTATGGGGACAGGGCCTACGAGCAGTACTTC	CASSLDYGDRAYEQYF
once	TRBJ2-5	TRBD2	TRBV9	TGTGCCAGCAGCGTACTAGCGGGAGCGAACCTGGGAGAGACCCAGTACTTC	CASSVLAGANLGETQYF
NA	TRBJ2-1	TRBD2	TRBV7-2	TGTGCCAGCAGGTTTAGGGGGGGACTAGCGGGAGACTCGGCGGGTGAGCAGTTCTTC	CASRFRGGLAGDSAGEQFF
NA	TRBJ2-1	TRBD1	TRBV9	TGTGCCAGCAGCACACAGGGGGACAATGAGCAGTTCTTC	CASSTQGDNEQFF
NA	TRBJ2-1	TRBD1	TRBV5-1	TGCGCCAGCAGCCTCCCGGGACAGGGTGTAAATGAGCAGTTCTTC	CASSLPGQGVNEQFF
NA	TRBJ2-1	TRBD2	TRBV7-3	TGTGCCAGCAGCCCTCGGACTAGCGGTTATTACAATGAGCAGTTCTTC	CASSPRTSGYYNEQFF
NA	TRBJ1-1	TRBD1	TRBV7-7	TGTGCCAGCAGCCGGGACAGCAACACTGAAGCTTTCTTT	CASSRDSNTEAFF